The 6 T cell receptor beta chains listed next were all sequenced from one sample in a study of OX40 agonist ivuxolimab in advanced cancers. The table came from immunoSEQ multiplex PCR; TCRdb's copy has only in-frame clones and leaves some out. Counted here are tens of thousands of clones, more than 75% occurring once; the ten biggest clones make up about 2.4%. The sequencing here drew on CD4+ or CD8+ T cells sorted from blood, taken in a trial of the OX40 agonist ivuxolimab. The receptors stem from an adult with an advanced solid tumor such as melanoma, head and neck, liver or kidney cancer.

The chain combines TRBV6-1 with TRBJ2-1, with D possibly TRBD2 on 6 matching bases. The V and J ends lost 8 bases and 12 bases respectively, with 20 bases between them. The CDR3 is 13 residues long. The germline CDR1 and CDR2 sequences are MNHNS and SASEGT. CDR3 residues: CASGGEALHGQFF. For the CDR3, the DNA is TGTGCCAGCGGCGGGGAGGCCCTCCATGGGCAGTTCTTC.

This clone is termed medium-sized. This sequence joins TRBV19 and TRBJ1-2; TRBD1 agrees at 7 bases. The CDR3 runs to 14 residues. V lost 9 bases to trimming and J lost 8 bases; unmatched junction nucleotides: 15. Germline CDR1 and CDR2: LNHDA and SQIVND (reference sequence). In DNA, the CDR3 is TGTGCCAGAGGGGGCGGTCGGGCTTATGGGGGCTACACCTTC. It is translated as CARGGGRAYGGYTF. Drawing the rest from reference TRBV19 and TRBJ1-2, the complete variable domain is DGGITQSPKYLFRKEGQNVTLSCEQNLNHDAMYWYRQDPGQGLRLIYYSQIVNDFQKGDIAEGYSVSREKKESFPLTVTSAQKNPTAFYLCARGGGRAYGGYTFGSGTRLTVV.

V and J are TRBV12-5 and TRBJ2-1, with a tentative D call TRBD1 (5 bases). The CDR3 is 19 amino acids. V lost 1 base, J lost 1 base, and 20 bases lay in between. The germline V gene has CDR1 LGHNT and CDR2 FRNRAP. CDR3 residues: CASGLAPYPDSVSYNEQFF. CDR3 nucleotides: TGTGCTAGTGGTTTGGCCCCCTACCCTGACAGCGTATCCTACAATGAGCAGTTCTTC.

V gene TRBV6-5 combines with J gene TRBJ1-1, with no clear D. The CDR3 covers 11 residues. Germline V gene lookup returns CDR1 MNHEY and CDR2 SVGAGI. Trimming left V 5 bases short and J 7 bases short, with 8 bases between. The CDR3 loop is CASSSPFEAFF. CDR3 in DNA: TGTGCCAGCAGTAGCCCCTTTGAAGCTTTCTTT.

The V call is TRBV6-5, the J call TRBJ1-6; 8 bases fit TRBD1. CDR3 length: 15 amino acids. J lost 7 bases, V lost 4 bases, and 6 bases had no gene match. Germline V gives CDR1 MNHEY, CDR2 SVGAGI. CDR3: CASSSRGRKNSPLHF. The CDR3 region has the DNA TGTGCCAGCAGTTCCAGGGGGCGGAAGAATTCACCCCTCCACTTT.

This chain links TRBV18 with TRBJ1-6; 8 positions agree with TRBD1. The V segment lost 4 bases and the J segment 5 bases; nucleotides outside the gene matches: 4. This CDR3 is 15 amino acids long. Germline V CDR1 and CDR2: KGHSH, LQKENI. The CDR3 reads CASSQGTGDNSPLHF. DNA of the CDR3: TGTGCCAGCTCACAGGGGACAGGAGATAATTCACCCCTCCACTTT.